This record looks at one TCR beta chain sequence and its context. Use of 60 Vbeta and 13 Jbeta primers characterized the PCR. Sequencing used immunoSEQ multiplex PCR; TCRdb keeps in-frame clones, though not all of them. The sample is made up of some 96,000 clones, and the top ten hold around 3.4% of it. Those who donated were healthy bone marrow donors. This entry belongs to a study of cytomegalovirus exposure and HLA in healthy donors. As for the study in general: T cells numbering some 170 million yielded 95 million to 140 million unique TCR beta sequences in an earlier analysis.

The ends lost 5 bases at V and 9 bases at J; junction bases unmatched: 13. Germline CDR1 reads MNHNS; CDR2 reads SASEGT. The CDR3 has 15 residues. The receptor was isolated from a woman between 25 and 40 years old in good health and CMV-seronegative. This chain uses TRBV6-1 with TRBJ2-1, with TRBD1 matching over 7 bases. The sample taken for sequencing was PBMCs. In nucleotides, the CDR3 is TGTGCCAGCAGTCCCGACAGGGTTAGGAGGAGTGAGCAGTTCTTC. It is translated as CASSPDRVRRSEQFF.